Below are 15 T cell receptor beta chains sequenced from a single sample in a study of blood T cell repertoires in COVID-19. Data came from immunoSEQ multiplex PCR; TCRdb stores just in-frame clones and leaves some out. The sample includes around 130,000 clones, about four fifths of them seen just once. Material: PBMCs or T cells enriched from blood (not recorded which). Receptor source: a man aged 25 to 40 who had recovered from COVID-19.

The count of this clone is one. The junction shows a germline mismatch at one end, possibly a read error. The chain is built from TRBV27 and TRBJ2-7; 7 positions agree with TRBD2. The CDR3 spans 13 residues. CDR1 MNHEY and CDR2 SMNVEV come from the germline V gene (reference sequence). The CDR3 spells CASGGRISHEQYF. In nucleotides, the CDR3 is TGTGCCAGTGGCGGGAGAATCTCCCACGAGCAGTACTTC.

This chain connects TRBV6-5 to TRBJ1-1; D unclear. The CDR3 length is 14 residues. Germline V gene lookup returns CDR1 MNHEY and CDR2 SVGAGI. Trimming took 2 bases from V and 1 from J, leaving 8 bases between them. The CDR3 loop reads CASSYRLQNTEAFF. CDR3 coding DNA: TGTGCCAGCAGTTACCGACTACAGAACACTGAAGCTTTCTTT.

The rearrangement uses TRBV2 and TRBJ2-6; D is possibly TRBD2 (6 bases). The germline gives CDR1 SNHLY, CDR2 FYNNEI. The CDR3 runs 17 residues. The V and J ends lost 0 bases and 4 bases respectively, with 13 bases between them. In DNA form, the CDR3 reads TGTGCCAGCAGTGAAGCATCCGGGGGATGGGGGGCCAACGTCCTGACTTTC. It is translated as CASSEASGGWGANVLTF.

The V and J genes are TRBV5-1 and TRBJ2-5; 8 bases match TRBD1. Germline V CDR1 and CDR2: SGHRS, YFSETQ. Trimming at V came to 3 bases and at J to 4 bases, leaving 8 bases not matched to a gene. The CDR3 sequence is 15 residues long. CDR3 in DNA: TGCGCCAGCAGCTGGTCCCAGGGGGCAGGAGAGACCCAGTACTTC. It specifies CASSWSQGAGETQYF.

This chain links TRBV3-1 (or the pseudogene TRBV3-2) with TRBJ2-1; D call uncertain. Germline V CDR1 and CDR2: LGHDT, YNNKEL (reference sequence). V shed 1 base and J shed 7 bases, with 8 bases lying between them. CDR3 length: 13 amino acids. This CDR3 is CASSQGYQNEQFF. DNA of the CDR3: TGTGCCAGCAGCCAAGGTTATCAGAATGAGCAGTTCTTC.

This clone has a handful of counts. V gene TRBV6-1 combines with J gene TRBJ2-2; D gene ambiguous. CDR3 length equals 15 residues. V was shortened by 1 base and J by 2 bases, with 8 bases between the two germline ends. The germline CDR1 and CDR2 sequences are MNHNS and SASEGT. The chain's CDR3 is CASSEGSGNTGELFF. CDR3 DNA sequence: TGTGCCAGCAGTGAAGGGAGTGGTAACACCGGGGAGCTGTTTTTT.

The V call is TRBV2, the J call TRBJ1-2, with 9 bases that match TRBD1. Trimming cost V 6 bases and J 8 bases; bases outside gene matches: 10. This CDR3 region has 14 residues. Per germline, CDR1 SNHLY and CDR2 FYNNEI. The CDR3 loop is CASSPGQGSGGYTF. CDR3 bases: TGTGCCAGCAGCCCGGGACAGGGTTCGGGAGGCTACACCTTC.

V and J are TRBV23-1 and TRBJ2-5; 8 bases match TRBD1. TRBV23-1 is sorted into the ORF group, with uncertain function. The CDR3 has 17 amino acids. V shed 3 bases and J 0 bases; nucleotides not matched to a gene: 9. CDR3 amino acids: CASSHRTGTLNQETQYF. For the CDR3, the DNA is TGCGCCAGCAGTCACAGGACAGGGACCCTTAACCAAGAGACCCAGTACTTC.

The chain recombines TRBV7-6 with TRBJ1-3, with TRBD1 as a possible D gene (5 bases). The length of the CDR3 is 16 residues. Germline assignment: CDR1 SGHVS and CDR2 FNYEAQ. The V and J ends lost 5 bases and 2 bases respectively, with 16 bases between them. This CDR3 reads CASSTEGAGAGNTIYF. The DNA of the CDR3 is TGTGCCAGCAGCACAGAAGGGGCGGGGGCTGGAAACACCATATATTTT.

The gene calls are TRBV6-5 and TRBJ2-1; 10 bases are shared with TRBD2. Trimming at V came to 4 bases and at J to 15 bases, leaving 3 bases not matched to a gene. The CDR3 is made up of 11 amino acids. Germline-derived CDR1 and CDR2 are MNHEY and SVGAGI. The CDR3 spells CASSFSGGLFF. DNA of the CDR3: TGTGCCAGCAGTTTTAGCGGGGGGTTGTTCTTC.

This clone was observed a single time. V usage is TRBV4-1 and J usage is TRBJ1-2; D may be TRBD1 (5 bases). This CDR3 spans 14 amino acids. Germline V gene sequence: CDR1 MGHRA, CDR2 YSYEKL. Trimming took off 0 bases at V and 4 bases at J, with 9 bases between the two ends. CDR3 sequence: CASSQDQGSYGYTF. The CDR3 DNA is TGCGCCAGCAGCCAAGATCAGGGCAGCTATGGCTACACCTTC.

This chain uses TRBV7-9 with TRBJ2-2, with D possibly TRBD2 on 5 matching bases. Trimming shortened V by 5 bases and J by 6 bases, and 13 bases separated the two germline ends. The CDR3 is 14 amino acids. CDR1 is SEHNR, CDR2 FQNEAQ, per germline (reference sequence). The CDR3 sequence: CASSRGTQAGELFF. Here the CDR3 DNA reads TGTGCCAGCAGCCGGGGAACCCAGGCCGGGGAGCTGTTTTTT.

The V call is TRBV11-2, the J call TRBJ2-7, with D perhaps TRBD1 (6 bases). Germline assignment: CDR1 SGHAT and CDR2 FQNNGV. Trimming left V 2 bases short and J 3 bases short, with 17 bases between. The CDR3 spans 16 residues. For the CDR3, the DNA is TGTGCCAGCAGCTTAATAGAACAGGGCCCCTTCTACGAGCAGTACTTC. Translating it yields CASSLIEQGPFYEQYF.

This clone was observed many times. The sample has other DNA sequences that encode this CDR3 too. V usage is TRBV6-1 and J usage is TRBJ2-1, with TRBD2 matching 8 bases. Looked up from germline, CDR1 is MNHNS and CDR2 is SASEGT. The CDR3 totals 15 residues. The V gene end was trimmed by 2 bases and the J gene end by 0 bases; junction bases not matched to a gene: 0. CDR3 nucleotide sequence: TGTGCCAGCAGTGAACTAGCGGGCTCCTACAATGAGCAGTTCTTC. Encoded protein: CASSELAGSYNEQFF.

This chain joins TRBV11-2 and TRBJ1-3; 9 bases are shared with TRBD1. V shed 4 bases and J 4 bases; nucleotides not matched to a gene: 8. Germline CDR1 SGHAT, CDR2 FQNNGV. The CDR3 length is 16 residues. CDR3 DNA: TGTGCCAGCAGCTCCGGACAGGGGTCGAGAGGAAACACCATATATTTT. It encodes CASSSGQGSRGNTIYF.